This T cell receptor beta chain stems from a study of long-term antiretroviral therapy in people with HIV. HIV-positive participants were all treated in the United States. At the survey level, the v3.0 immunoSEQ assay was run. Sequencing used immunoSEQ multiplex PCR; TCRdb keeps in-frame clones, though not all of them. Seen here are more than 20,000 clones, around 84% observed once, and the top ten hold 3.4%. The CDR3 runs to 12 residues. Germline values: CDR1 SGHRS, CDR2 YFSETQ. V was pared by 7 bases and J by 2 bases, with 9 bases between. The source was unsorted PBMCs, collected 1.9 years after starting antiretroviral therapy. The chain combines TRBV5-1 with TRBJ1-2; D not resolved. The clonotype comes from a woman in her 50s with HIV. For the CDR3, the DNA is TGCGCCAGCGGAGACCGGAACTATGGCTACACCTTC. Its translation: CASGDRNYGYTF.